The next 19 T cell receptor beta chains were all read from a single sample in a study of blood T cells in healthy people across ages. Combining a sample-barcoded 5' primer with a J-beta primer mix, a second PCR ran for roughly 7 to 12 cycles. TCRdb analysed the 5' RACE reads with MiXCR anew, one entry per CDR3 protein. The sample has around 1,000,000 distinct CDR3 sequences, approximately 25% seen once; the top ten hold around 0.75%. These data were likewise used in another study, on T cells of mothers and their children.

The specimen sequenced was blood. Receptor source: a girl under 10 years old in good health.

V gene TRBV25-1 combines with J gene TRBJ2-5; tentatively, D is TRBD2 (6 bases). Per germline, CDR1 MGHDK and CDR2 SYGVNS. Deletions cut 4 bases from V and 6 bases from J, with 15 bases between. The CDR3 length is 14 residues. The CDR3 bases are TGTGCCAGCAGTGTGGGGGGTAACAGCAAGACCCAGTACTTC. Translation gives CASSVGGNSKTQYF.

V usage is TRBV10-3 and J usage is TRBJ1-4, with D tentatively TRBD1 (6 bases). Germline CDR1 ENHRY, CDR2 SYGVKD. There are 17 residues in the CDR3. V was pared by 2 bases and J by 0 bases, with 13 bases between. Here the CDR3 DNA reads TGTGCCATCAGTGAGACCGACAGGTCTGCAACTAATGAAAAACTGTTTTTT. Translation: CAISETDRSATNEKLFF.

The chain couples TRBV5-5 to TRBJ1-4; 9 bases match TRBD1. Germline V gives CDR1 SGHKS, CDR2 YYEKEE (reference sequence). The CDR3 is 17 residues long. After removal of 3 bases from V and 8 bases from J, the junction contained 14 bases not matched to a gene. This CDR3 is CASSSSRPGQGPEKLFF. DNA of the CDR3: TGTGCCAGCAGCTCCTCCCGCCCGGGACAGGGCCCCGAAAAACTGTTTTTT.

A few counts support this clonotype. The rearrangement links TRBV7-9 to TRBJ2-7, with 9 nucleotides matching TRBD1. CDR1 is SEHNR, CDR2 FQNEAQ, per germline (reference sequence). V lost 4 bases to trimming and J lost 1 base; unmatched junction nucleotides: 8. The CDR3 is 16 residues long. This chain's CDR3 is CASSSFGTGSSYEQYF. The DNA for the CDR3 is TGTGCCAGCAGCTCCTTTGGGACAGGGAGTTCCTACGAGCAGTACTTC.

V is TRBV11-2 and J is TRBJ2-5; either TRBD1 or TRBD2 may fit D (5 bases each). Per germline, CDR1 SGHAT and CDR2 FQNNGV. V lost 3 bases and J 5 bases, leaving 13 bases between the germline ends. This CDR3 region has 14 residues. In DNA, the CDR3 is TGTGCCAGCAGCTTGGACGTCAGGGAGGAGACCCAGTACTTC. Translating gives CASSLDVREETQYF. Using reference TRBV11-2 and TRBJ2-5 for the parts outside the CDR3, the full variable domain is EAGVAQSPRYKIIEKRQSVAFWCNPISGHATLYWYQQILGQGPKLLIQFQNNGVVDDSQLPKDRFSAERLKGVDSTLKIQPAKLEDSAVYLCASSLDVREETQYFGPGTRLLVL.

This clonotype has just a few counts. The chain couples TRBV18 to TRBJ1-5; the D is unclear. Trimming shortened V by 3 bases and J by 2 bases, and 8 bases separated the two germline ends. The germline V gene has CDR1 KGHSH and CDR2 LQKENI. This CDR3 has 14 amino acids. As DNA, the CDR3 is TGTGCCAGCTCACCTAAGGGAGGCAATCAGCCCCAGCATTTT. This sequence encodes CASSPKGGNQPQHF. Full variable domain (outside the CDR3, taken from reference TRBV18 and TRBJ1-5): NAGVMQNPRHLVRRRGQEARLRCSPMKGHSHVYWYRQLPEEGLKFMVYLQKENIIDESGMPKERFSAEFPKEGPSILRIQQVVRGDSAAYFCASSPKGGNQPQHFGDGTRLSIL.

This clonotype has a handful of counts. CDR3 residues: CASSPSLDEQFF. The CDR3 bases are TGTGCCAGCAGTCCTTCTTTGGATGAGCAGTTCTTC. The chain employs TRBV12-3 or TRBV12-4 and TRBJ2-5; no reliable D call. Gene TRBJ2-1 matches the end of the DNA better, so the J call may be wrong. The CDR3 totals 12 residues.

V and J are TRBV5-1 and TRBJ2-4; D possibly matches TRBD1 or TRBD2 (5 bases each). With 4 bases removed from V and 8 bases from J, the gap between germline ends came to 22 bases. Germline CDR1 and CDR2: SGHRS and YFSETQ. This CDR3 is built from 16 residues. The DNA of the CDR3 is TGCGCCAGCAGCACGGGGACCCTGGCTGGAATGGACATTCAGTACTTC. The encoded protein is CASSTGTLAGMDIQYF. The variable domain in full, with the rest retrieved from reference TRBV5-1 and TRBJ2-4, is KAGVTQTPRYLIKTRGQQVTLSCSPISGHRSVSWYQQTPGQGLQFLFEYFSETQRNKGNFPGRFSGRQFSNSRSEMNVSTLELGDSALYLCASSTGTLAGMDIQYFGAGTRLSVL.

This clonotype turned up a few times. The chain joins TRBV27 to TRBJ2-5; D tentatively fits TRBD1 or TRBD2 (6 bases each). This CDR3 spans 16 amino acids. From germline, CDR1 is MNHEY and CDR2 SMNVEV (reference sequence). Trimming cost V 7 bases and J 4 bases, with 22 bases left between them. Here the CDR3 DNA reads TGTGCCAGCATGGGGGCGTTGGGGGGACCGATAGAGACCCAGTACTTC. Translation: CASMGALGGPIETQYF.

The J gene is TRBJ2-2, the V gene TRBV25-1, with D hard to call. CDR3 size: 15 residues. Trimming removed 1 base at V and 3 bases at J, with 9 bases between. CDR1 and CDR2 from the germline V gene are MGHDK and SYGVNS. CDR3 region: CASSESTVHTGELFF. The CDR3 DNA reads TGTGCCAGCAGTGAATCTACGGTTCACACCGGGGAGCTGTTTTTT.

This clonotype was picked up a small number of times. The chain is built from TRBV4-1 and TRBJ2-7; D gene uncertain. The CDR3 spans 13 residues. Trimming left V 1 base short and J 5 bases short, with 9 bases between. Germline V gene lookup returns CDR1 MGHRA and CDR2 YSYEKL. CDR3 sequence: CASSQGSLDEQYF. In nucleotides, the CDR3 is TGCGCCAGCAGCCAAGGAAGTTTGGACGAGCAGTACTTC.

This chain connects TRBV6-6 to TRBJ1-2; D is uncertain. V shed 6 bases and J shed 6 bases, with 23 bases lying between them. There are 16 residues in the CDR3. Germline V lookup: CDR1 MNHNY, CDR2 SVGAGI (reference sequence). This chain's CDR3 is CASSIAAGRAGHGYTF. In DNA form, the CDR3 reads TGTGCCAGCAGCATAGCCGCGGGCCGGGCTGGGCATGGCTACACCTTC.

This clonotype was observed a few times. DNA for the CDR3: TGTGCCAGCAGCATATGGACTAGCGGGGGCCAAGAGACCCAGTACTTC. It translates to CASSIWTSGGQETQYF. This chain links TRBV7-2 with TRBJ2-5, with 13 bases lining up with TRBD2. Germline V gene lookup returns CDR1 SGHTA and CDR2 FQGNSA. The CDR3 length is 16 residues. The ends lost 5 bases at V and 1 base at J; junction bases unmatched: 4. The entire variable domain, with the rest obtained from reference TRBV7-2 and TRBJ2-5, is as follows: GAGVSQSPSNKVTEKGKDVELRCDPISGHTALYWYRQSLGQGLEFLIYFQGNSAPDKSGLPSDRFSAERTGGSVSTLTIQRTQQEDSAVYLCASSIWTSGGQETQYFGPGTRLLVL.

The V call is TRBV2, the J call TRBJ1-3; D gene ambiguous. V was pared by 4 bases and J by 5 bases, with 9 bases between. The germline V gene encodes CDR1 SNHLY and CDR2 FYNNEI. The CDR3 sequence is 13 residues long. The DNA for the CDR3 is TGTGCCAGCAGTGTATGGCCAAGAAACACCATATATTTT. Its translation is CASSVWPRNTIYF.

The rearrangement joins TRBV7-9 to TRBJ1-6; D is undetermined. The V end was cut by 1 base, the J end by 10 bases, with 11 bases between. The CDR3 has 14 amino acids. CDR1 is SEHNR, CDR2 FQNEAQ, per germline (reference sequence). In DNA, the CDR3 is TGTGCCAGCAGCTTAGAGGGAAGGCCATCACCCCTCCACTTT. Translating gives CASSLEGRPSPLHF.

This clonotype was counted between two and nine times. This sequence joins TRBV12-3 or TRBV12-4 and TRBJ2-5; D unresolved. V gave up 2 bases and J gave up 4 bases, with 8 bases separating them. The CDR3 runs 13 residues. The CDR3 protein is CASSLIRRETQYF. The CDR3 bases are TGTGCCAGCAGTTTAATCCGGCGAGAGACCCAGTACTTC.

This clonotype has a handful of counts. The chain combines TRBV7-2 with TRBJ2-1; 13 bases map to TRBD2. The CDR3 totals 14 residues. Germline V CDR1 and CDR2: SGHTA, FQGNSA. V gave up 5 bases and J gave up 7 bases; unmatched junction bases: 2. CDR3 loop: CASSPTSGGNEQFF. CDR3 nucleotides: TGTGCCAGCAGCCCGACTAGCGGGGGGAATGAGCAGTTCTTC.

This clonotype was seen a few times. The chain uses TRBV13 and TRBJ2-7, with 13 bases that match TRBD2. Losses at the gene ends were 4 bases for V and 1 base for J; bases not matched to a gene: 7. The CDR3 has 17 residues. From germline, CDR1 is PRHDT and CDR2 FYEKMQ (reference sequence). In DNA, the CDR3 is TGTGCCAGCAGCTCCCGACTAGCGGGAGGACATTCCTACGAGCAGTACTTC. Protein sequence: CASSSRLAGGHSYEQYF.

The table lists this clonotype with a few counts. The chain carries TRBV20-1 and TRBJ2-5; 9 bases are a match to TRBD2. With V trimmed by 7 bases and J by 0 bases, 3 bases remained unmatched. Germline V gene lookup returns CDR1 DFQATT and CDR2 SNEGSKA (reference sequence). The CDR3 extends over 13 amino acids. The CDR3 DNA follows: TGCAGTGGTGAGCGGGGGGACCAAGAGACCCAGTACTTC. The encoded protein is CSGERGDQETQYF.